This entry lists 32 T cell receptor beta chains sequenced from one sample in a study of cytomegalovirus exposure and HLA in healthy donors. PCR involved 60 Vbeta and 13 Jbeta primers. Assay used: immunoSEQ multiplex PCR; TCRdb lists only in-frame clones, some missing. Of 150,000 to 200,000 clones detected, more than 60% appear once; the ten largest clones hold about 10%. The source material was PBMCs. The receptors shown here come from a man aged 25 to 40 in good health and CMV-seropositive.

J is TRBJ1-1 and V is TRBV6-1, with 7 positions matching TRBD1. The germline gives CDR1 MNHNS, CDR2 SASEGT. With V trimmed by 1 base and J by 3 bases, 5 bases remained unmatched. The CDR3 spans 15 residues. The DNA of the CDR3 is TGTGCCAGCAGTGAAGGGCACAGGGGACACACTGAAGCTTTCTTT. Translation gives CASSEGHRGHTEAFF.

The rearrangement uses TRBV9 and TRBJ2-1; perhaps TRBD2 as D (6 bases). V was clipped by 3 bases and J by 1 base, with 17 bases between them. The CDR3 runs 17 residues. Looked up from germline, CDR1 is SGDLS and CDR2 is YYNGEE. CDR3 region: CASSAPSSGLSYNEQFF. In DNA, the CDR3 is TGTGCCAGCAGCGCCCCCTCATCGGGACTTTCCTACAATGAGCAGTTCTTC.

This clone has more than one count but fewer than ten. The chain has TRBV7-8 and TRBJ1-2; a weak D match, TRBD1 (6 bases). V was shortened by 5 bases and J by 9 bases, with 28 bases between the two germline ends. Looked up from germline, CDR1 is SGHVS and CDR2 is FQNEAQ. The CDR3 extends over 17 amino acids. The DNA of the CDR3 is TGTGCCAGCAGCCCAGTTCGTCGGGACCCAGGGGCGATAAGCTACACCTTC. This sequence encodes CASSPVRRDPGAISYTF.

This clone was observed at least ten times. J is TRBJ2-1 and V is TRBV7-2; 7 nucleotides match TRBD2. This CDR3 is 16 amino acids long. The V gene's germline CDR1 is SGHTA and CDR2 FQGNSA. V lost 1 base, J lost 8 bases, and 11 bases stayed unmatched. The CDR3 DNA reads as TGTGCCAGCAGCTTAGAAGTCAGCGGGATAGGACATGAGCAGTTCTTC. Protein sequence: CASSLEVSGIGHEQFF.

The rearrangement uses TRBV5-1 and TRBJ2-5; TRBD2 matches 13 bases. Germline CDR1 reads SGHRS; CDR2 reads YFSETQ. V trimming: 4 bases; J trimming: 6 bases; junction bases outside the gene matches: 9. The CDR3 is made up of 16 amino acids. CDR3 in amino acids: CASSPSGLAGRKTQYF. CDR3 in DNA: TGCGCCAGCAGCCCCTCGGGACTAGCGGGGAGGAAGACCCAGTACTTC.

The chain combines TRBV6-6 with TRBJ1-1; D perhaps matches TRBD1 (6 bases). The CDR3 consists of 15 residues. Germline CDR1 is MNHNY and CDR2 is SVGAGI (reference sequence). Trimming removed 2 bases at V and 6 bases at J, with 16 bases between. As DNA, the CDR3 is TGTGCCAGCAGTTACCGGGGGGGCGCTGAGTCTGAAGCTTTCTTT. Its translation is CASSYRGGAESEAFF.

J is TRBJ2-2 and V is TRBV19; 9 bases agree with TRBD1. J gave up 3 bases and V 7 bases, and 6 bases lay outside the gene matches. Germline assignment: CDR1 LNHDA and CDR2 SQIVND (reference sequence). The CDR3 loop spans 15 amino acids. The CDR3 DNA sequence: TGTGCCAGTAATTCCGGGACAGGGTACACCGGGGAGCTGTTTTTT. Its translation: CASNSGTGYTGELFF.

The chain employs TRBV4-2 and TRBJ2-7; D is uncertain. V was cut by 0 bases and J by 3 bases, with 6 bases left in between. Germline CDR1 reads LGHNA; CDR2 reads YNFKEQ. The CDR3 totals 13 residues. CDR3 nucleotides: TGTGCCAGCAGCCAAGAGACTGGCTACGAGCAGTACTTC. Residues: CASSQETGYEQYF.

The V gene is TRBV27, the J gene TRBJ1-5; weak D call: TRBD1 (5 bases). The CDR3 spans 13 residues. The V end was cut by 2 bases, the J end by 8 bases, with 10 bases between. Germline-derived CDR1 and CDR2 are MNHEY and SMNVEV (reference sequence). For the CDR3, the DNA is TGTGCCAGCAGTTTAAGGGGCGTGGAGCCCCAGCATTTT. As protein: CASSLRGVEPQHF.

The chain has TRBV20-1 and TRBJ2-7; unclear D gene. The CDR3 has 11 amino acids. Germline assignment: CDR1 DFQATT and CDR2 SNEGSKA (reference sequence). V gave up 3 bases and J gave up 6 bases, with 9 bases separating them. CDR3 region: CSASLGSEQYF. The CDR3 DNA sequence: TGCAGTGCTAGTTTGGGCTCCGAGCAGTACTTC.

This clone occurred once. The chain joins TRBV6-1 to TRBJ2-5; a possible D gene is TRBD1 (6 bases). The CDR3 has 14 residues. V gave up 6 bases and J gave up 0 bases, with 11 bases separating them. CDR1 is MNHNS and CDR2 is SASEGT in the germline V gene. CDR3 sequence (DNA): TGTGCCAGCAGGGACAGAAGGTACCAAGAGACCCAGTACTTC. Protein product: CASRDRRYQETQYF.

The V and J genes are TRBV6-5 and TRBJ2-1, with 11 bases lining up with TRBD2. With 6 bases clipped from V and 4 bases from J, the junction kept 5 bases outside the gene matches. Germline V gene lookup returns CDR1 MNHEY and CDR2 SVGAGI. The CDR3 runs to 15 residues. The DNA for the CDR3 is TGTGCCAGCAGAACTGGACTAGCGGGTTACAATGAGCAGTTCTTC. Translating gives CASRTGLAGYNEQFF.

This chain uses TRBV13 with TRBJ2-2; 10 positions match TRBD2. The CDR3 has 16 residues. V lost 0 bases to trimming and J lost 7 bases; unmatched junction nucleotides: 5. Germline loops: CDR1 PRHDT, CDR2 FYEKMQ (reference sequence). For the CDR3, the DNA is TGTGCCAGCAGCTTAGGGAGCGGGAGGGCCGGCGGGGAGCTGTTTTTT. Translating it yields CASSLGSGRAGGELFF.

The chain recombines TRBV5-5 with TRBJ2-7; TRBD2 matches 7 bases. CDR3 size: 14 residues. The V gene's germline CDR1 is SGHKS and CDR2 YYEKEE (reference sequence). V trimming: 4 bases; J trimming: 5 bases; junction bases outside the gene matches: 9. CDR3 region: CASSPGLVSHEQYF. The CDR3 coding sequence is TGTGCCAGCAGCCCCGGACTAGTTTCCCACGAGCAGTACTTC.

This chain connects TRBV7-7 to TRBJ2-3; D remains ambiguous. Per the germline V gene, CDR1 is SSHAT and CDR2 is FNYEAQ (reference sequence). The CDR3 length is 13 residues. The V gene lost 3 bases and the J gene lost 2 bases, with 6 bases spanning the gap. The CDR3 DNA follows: TGTGCCAGCAGCTTGGCAGACACAGATACGCAGTATTTT. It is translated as CASSLADTDTQYF.

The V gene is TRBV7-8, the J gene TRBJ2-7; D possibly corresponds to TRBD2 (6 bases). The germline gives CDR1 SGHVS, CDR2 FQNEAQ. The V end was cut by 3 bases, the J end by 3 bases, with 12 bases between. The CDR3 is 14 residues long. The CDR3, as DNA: TGTGCCAGCAGCTTCCCGGGGAGGATCTACGAGCAGTACTTC. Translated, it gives CASSFPGRIYEQYF.

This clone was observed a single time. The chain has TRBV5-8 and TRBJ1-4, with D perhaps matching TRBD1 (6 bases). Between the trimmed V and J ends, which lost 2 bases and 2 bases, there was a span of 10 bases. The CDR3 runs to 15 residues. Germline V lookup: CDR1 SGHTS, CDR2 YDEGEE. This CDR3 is CASSLQGTTNEKLFF. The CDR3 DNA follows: TGTGCCAGCAGCTTACAGGGTACGACTAATGAAAAACTGTTTTTT.

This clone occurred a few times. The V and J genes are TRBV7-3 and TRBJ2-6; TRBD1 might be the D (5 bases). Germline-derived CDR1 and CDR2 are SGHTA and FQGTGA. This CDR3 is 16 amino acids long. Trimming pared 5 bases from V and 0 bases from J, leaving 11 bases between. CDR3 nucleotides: TGTGCCAGCAGCCCGACAGCCATCTCTGGGGCCAACGTCCTGACTTTC. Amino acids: CASSPTAISGANVLTF.

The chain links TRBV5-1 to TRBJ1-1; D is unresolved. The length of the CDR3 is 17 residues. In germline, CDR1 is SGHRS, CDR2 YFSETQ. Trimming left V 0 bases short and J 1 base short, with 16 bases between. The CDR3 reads CASSLVGGKYPNTEAFF. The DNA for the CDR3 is TGCGCCAGCAGCTTGGTAGGAGGGAAGTACCCGAACACTGAAGCTTTCTTT.

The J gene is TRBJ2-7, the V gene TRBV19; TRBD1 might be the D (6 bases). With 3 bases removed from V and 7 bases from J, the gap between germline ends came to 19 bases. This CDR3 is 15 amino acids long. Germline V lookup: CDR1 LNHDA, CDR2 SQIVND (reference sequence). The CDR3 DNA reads TGTGCCAGTAGTATTCTTGGGCAGGGGCTGCGAGAGCAGTACTTC. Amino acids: CASSILGQGLREQYF.

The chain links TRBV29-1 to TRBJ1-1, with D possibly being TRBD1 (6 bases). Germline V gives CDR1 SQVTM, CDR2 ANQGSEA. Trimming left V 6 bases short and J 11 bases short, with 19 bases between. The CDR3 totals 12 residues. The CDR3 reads CSVRGQQVVAFF. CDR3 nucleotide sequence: TGCAGCGTCAGGGGACAACAGGTGGTCGCTTTCTTT.

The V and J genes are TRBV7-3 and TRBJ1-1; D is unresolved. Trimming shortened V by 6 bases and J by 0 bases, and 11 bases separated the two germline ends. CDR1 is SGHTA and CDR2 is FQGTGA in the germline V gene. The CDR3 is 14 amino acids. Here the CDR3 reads CASRSGQLNTEAFF. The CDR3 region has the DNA TGTGCCAGCAGGTCTGGGCAGTTGAACACTGAAGCTTTCTTT.

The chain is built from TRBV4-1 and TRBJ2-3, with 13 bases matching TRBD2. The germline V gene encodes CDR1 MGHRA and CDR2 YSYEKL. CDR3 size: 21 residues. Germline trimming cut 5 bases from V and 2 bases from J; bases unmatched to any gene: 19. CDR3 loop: CASSWRTSGRKGGGDTDTQYF. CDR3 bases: TGCGCCAGCAGCTGGAGGACTAGCGGGAGAAAGGGGGGAGGGGACACAGATACGCAGTATTTT.

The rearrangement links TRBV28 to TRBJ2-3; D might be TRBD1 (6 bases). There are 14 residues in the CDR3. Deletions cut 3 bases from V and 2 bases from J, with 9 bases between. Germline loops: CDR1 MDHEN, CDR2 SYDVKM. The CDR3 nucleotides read TGTGCCAGCAGTTTCGCAGGGGTCACAGATACGCAGTATTTT. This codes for CASSFAGVTDTQYF.

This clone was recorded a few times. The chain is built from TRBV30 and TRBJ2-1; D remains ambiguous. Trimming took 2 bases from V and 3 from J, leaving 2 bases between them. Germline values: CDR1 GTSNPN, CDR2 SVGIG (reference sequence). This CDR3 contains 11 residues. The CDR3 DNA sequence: TGTGCCTGGAGTCGCTACAATGAGCAGTTCTTC. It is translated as CAWSRYNEQFF.

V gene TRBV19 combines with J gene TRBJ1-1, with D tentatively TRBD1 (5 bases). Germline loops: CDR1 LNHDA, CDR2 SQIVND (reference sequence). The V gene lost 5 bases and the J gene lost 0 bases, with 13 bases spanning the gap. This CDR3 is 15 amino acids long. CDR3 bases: TGTGCCAGTAGTGCATCGACAGTCTTGAACACTGAAGCTTTCTTT. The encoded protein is CASSASTVLNTEAFF.

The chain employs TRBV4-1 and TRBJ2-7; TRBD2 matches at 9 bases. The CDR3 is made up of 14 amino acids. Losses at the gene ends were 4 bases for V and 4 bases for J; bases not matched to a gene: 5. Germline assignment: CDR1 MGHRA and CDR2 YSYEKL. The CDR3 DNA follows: TGCGCCAGCAGCCCGCTAAGCGGGGGGTACGAGCAGTACTTC. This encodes CASSPLSGGYEQYF.

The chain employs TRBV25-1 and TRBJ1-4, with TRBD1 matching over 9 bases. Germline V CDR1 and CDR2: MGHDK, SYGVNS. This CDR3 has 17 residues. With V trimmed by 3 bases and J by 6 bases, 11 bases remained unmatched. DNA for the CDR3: TGTGCCAGCAGTGAGCCTAACAGGGGGCAATTCGATGAAAAACTGTTTTTT. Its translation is CASSEPNRGQFDEKLFF.

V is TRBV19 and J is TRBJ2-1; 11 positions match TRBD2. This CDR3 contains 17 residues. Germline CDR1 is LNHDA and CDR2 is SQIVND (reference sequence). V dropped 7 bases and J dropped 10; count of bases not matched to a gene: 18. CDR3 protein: CASKALGLAGGVGEQFF. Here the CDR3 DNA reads TGTGCCAGTAAAGCCCTAGGGCTAGCGGGAGGAGTTGGGGAGCAGTTCTTC. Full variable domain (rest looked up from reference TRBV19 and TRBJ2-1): DGGITQSPKYLFRKEGQNVTLSCEQNLNHDAMYWYRQDPGQGLRLIYYSQIVNDFQKGDIAEGYSVSREKKESFPLTVTSAQKNPTAFYLCASKALGLAGGVGEQFFGPGTRLTVL.

In DNA form, the CDR3 reads TGTGCCAGCAGTCACCCAGGAACCTACGAGCAGTACTTC. Protein product: CASSHPGTYEQYF. The genes are TRBV6-5 and TRBJ2-7, with no clear D. Trimming took off 5 bases at V and 2 bases at J, with 10 bases between the two ends. Germline V gene sequence: CDR1 MNHEY, CDR2 SVGAGI. This CDR3 spans 13 amino acids.

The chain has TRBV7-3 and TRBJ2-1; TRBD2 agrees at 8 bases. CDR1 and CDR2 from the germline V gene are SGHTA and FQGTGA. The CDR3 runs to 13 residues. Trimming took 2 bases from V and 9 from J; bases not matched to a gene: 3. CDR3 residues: CASSLLSGSEQFF. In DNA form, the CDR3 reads TGTGCCAGCAGCTTATTAAGCGGGAGTGAGCAGTTCTTC.

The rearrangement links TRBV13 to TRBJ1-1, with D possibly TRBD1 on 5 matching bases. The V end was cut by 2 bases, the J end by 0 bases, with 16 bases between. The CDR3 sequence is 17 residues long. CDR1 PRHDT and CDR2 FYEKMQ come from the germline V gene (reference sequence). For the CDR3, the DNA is TGTGCCAGCAGCTTACCGGGGCGTTGGACTATGAACACTGAAGCTTTCTTT. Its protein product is CASSLPGRWTMNTEAFF. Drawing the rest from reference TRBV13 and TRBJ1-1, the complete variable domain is AAGVIQSPRHLIKEKRETATLKCYPIPRHDTVYWYQQGPGQDPQFLISFYEKMQSDKGSIPDRFSAQQFSDYHSELNMSSLELGDSALYFCASSLPGRWTMNTEAFFGQGTRLTVV.